This T cell receptor (beta chain) appears in the sequencing data of a study of a mutant IDH1 vaccine in newly diagnosed glioma. Study background: Patients were pretreated with radiotherapy, temozolomide, or both, mostly both.

Trimming left V 1 base short and J 4 bases short, with 7 bases between. CDR1 and CDR2 from the germline V gene are MGHRA and YSYEKL. The CDR3 covers 13 residues. Sequenced by immunoSEQ multiplex PCR; TCRdb stores in-frame clones only, minus some. The sample lists 75,000 to 100,000 clones, about 80% occurring once. Time point of the sample: baseline, week 1 (first vaccination visit). Treatment here: pre-vaccination baseline after standard-of-care therapy. The donors' diagnosis was new WHO grade 3 or 4 astrocytoma that was IDH1-mutant and ATRX-lost. Here the sequenced sample was PBMCs, taken from a glioma patient treated with radiotherapy, temozolomide or both. The receptor's source is a man aged 40-49 years with glioma. Some clones in this sample may be carry-over from other donors' samples. The V gene is TRBV4-1, the J gene TRBJ2-5; D remains ambiguous. The chain's CDR3 is CASSQGSLETQYF. The CDR3 nucleotides read TGCGCCAGCAGCCAAGGCAGCCTAGAGACCCAGTACTTC.